The T cell receptor beta chain under discussion was sequenced for a study of cytomegalovirus exposure and HLA in healthy donors. Study-wide context: Falling in the Caucasian-associated ancestry cluster were about four fifths of approximately 410 genotyped donors. Overall study results and limits: For most TCR beta V segments, an earlier analysis put the productive rate at about 90% or about 30% of the time.

On this clone itself: Antigen unknown.

The V end was cut by 4 bases, the J end by 4 bases, with 20 bases between. The V gene's germline CDR1 is SGHDT and CDR2 YYEEEE. This CDR3 has 16 amino acids. PCR primers comprised 60 Vbeta and 13 Jbeta primers. The data were produced by immunoSEQ multiplex PCR, yet TCRdb's version contains in-frame clones alone and is incomplete. In the table there are hundreds of thousands of clones, approximately 80% of which are singletons. Material: PBMCs. V is TRBV5-6 and J is TRBJ2-5; maybe TRBD2 (6 bases). This TCR came from a girl aged 2-15 years in good health and CMV-seronegative. The CDR3 bases are TGTGCCAGCAGCCTCCCTCGGTCTAAGCGGGTAGAGACCCAGTACTTC. It codes for CASSLPRSKRVETQYF.